This paragraph covers one T cell receptor (beta chain) sequence. Authors' data handling: Amplification of reference gene primers provided the estimated nucleated cell counts. Sequencing was performed with immunoSEQ multiplex PCR; in TCRdb, only in-frame clones are kept and a portion is missing. V, J and clone size are taken as reported in that table, and D and trimming were inferred from the DNA itself. The sample consists of roughly 140,000 clones, around 83% of them appearing once. CDR3 size: 16 residues. The trim removed 3 bases at V and 6 bases at J, leaving 6 bases unmatched. Germline loops: CDR1 SNHLY, CDR2 FYNNEI. This specimen belongs to a study of blood T cell repertoires in COVID-19. The overall study: Material from acute and convalescent COVID-19 was sourced from the United States, Italy and Spain. T cells, B-cell-depleted T cells, or PBMCs supplied cDNA or gDNA.

The sequenced material came from peripheral blood. This sequence joins TRBV2 and TRBJ1-6, with 9 bases lining up with TRBD1. The receptor's source is a woman aged 45-59 years in a cohort sampled during active or convalescent COVID-19. The CDR3 spells CASSDLGTGTNSPLHF. The CDR3 coding sequence is TGTGCCAGCAGTGATTTGGGGACAGGGACTAATTCACCCCTCCACTTT.